Included here is one TCR beta chain sequence, with context. Its antigen remains unknown. TCRdb keeps only in-frame clones here, not all; method: immunoSEQ multiplex PCR. The sample contains some 39,000 clones, roughly 84% of which appear only once. From germline, CDR1 is LNHDA and CDR2 SQIVND (reference sequence). V lost 6 bases to trimming and J lost 1 base, with 3 bases between them. The CDR3 covers 11 residues. This sample was taken from a study of Siglec-9 on CD8 T cells in melanoma. General study points: An effector memory CD8+ subset marked by Siglec-9 reportedly appeared to gather in melanoma.

This chain joins TRBV19 and TRBJ2-5; no definite D call. The sequence was obtained from a human donor in good health. What was sequenced was Siglec-9- CD8+ T cells sorted from blood. CDR3 residues: CASRIQETQYF. The CDR3 DNA is TGTGCCAGTAGGATCCAAGAGACCCAGTACTTC.